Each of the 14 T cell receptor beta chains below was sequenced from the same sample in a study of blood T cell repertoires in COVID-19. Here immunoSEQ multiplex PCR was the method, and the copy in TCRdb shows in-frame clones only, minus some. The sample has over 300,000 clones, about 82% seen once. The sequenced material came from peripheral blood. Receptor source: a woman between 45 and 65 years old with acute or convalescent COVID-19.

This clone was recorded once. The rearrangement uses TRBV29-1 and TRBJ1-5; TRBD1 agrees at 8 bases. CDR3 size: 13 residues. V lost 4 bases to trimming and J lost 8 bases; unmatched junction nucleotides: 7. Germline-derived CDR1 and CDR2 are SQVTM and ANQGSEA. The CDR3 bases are TGCAGCGTTGTGGCAGGGGGCGGGGAGCCCCAGCATTTT. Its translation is CSVVAGGGEPQHF.

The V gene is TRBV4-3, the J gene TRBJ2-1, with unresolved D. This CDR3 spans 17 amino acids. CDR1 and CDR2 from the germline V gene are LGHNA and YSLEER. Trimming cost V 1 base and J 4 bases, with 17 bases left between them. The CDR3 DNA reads TGCGCCAGCAGCCAAGCCCGTCTAAAACCTAGATACAATGAGCAGTTCTTC. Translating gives CASSQARLKPRYNEQFF.

In DNA, the CDR3 is TGCGCCAGCAGCTTGGAGACGGGAGAGACCCAGTACTTC. It is translated as CASSLETGETQYF. The chain uses TRBV5-1 and TRBJ2-5, with D uncertain. Trimming removed 0 bases at V and 4 bases at J, with 7 bases between. This CDR3 region has 13 residues. Germline assignment: CDR1 SGHRS and CDR2 YFSETQ.

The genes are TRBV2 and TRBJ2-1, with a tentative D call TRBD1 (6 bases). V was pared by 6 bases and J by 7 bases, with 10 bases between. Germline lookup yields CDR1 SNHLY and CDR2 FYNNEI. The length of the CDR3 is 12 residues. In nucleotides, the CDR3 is TGTGCCAGCAGCGATAGGGGGAATGAGCAGTTCTTC. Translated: CASSDRGNEQFF.

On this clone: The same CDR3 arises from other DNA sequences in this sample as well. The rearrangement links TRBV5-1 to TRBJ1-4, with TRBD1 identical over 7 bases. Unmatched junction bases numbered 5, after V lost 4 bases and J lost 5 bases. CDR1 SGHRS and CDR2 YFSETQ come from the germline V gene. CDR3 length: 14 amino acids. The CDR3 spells CASSLGQTNEKLFF. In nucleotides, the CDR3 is TGCGCCAGCAGCCTGGGACAGACAAATGAAAAACTGTTTTTT.

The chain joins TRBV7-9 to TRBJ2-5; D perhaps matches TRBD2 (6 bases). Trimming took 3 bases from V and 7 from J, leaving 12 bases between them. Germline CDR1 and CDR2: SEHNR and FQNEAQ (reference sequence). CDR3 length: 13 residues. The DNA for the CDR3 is TGTGCCAGCAGCTTGCTGTCCGGGGGGACCCAGTACTTC. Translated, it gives CASSLLSGGTQYF. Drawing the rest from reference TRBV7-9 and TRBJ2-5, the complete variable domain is DTGVSQNPRHKITKRGQNVTFRCDPISEHNRLYWYRQTLGQGPEFLTYFQNEAQLEKSRLLSDRFSAERPKGSFSTLEIQRTEQGDSAMYLCASSLLSGGTQYFGPGTRLLVL.

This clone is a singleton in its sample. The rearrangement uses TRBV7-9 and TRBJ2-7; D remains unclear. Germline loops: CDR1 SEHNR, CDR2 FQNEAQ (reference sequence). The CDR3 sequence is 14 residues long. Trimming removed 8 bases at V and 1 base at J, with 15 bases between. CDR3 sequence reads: CASPRRQISYEQYF. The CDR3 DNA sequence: TGTGCCAGCCCCCGGCGACAAATTTCCTACGAGCAGTACTTC.

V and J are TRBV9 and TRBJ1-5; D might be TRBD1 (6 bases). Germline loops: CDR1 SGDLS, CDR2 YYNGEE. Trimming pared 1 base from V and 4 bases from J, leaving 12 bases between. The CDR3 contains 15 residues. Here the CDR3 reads CASSVSRTENQPQHF. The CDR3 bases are TGTGCCAGCAGCGTATCCCGGACAGAAAATCAGCCCCAGCATTTT.

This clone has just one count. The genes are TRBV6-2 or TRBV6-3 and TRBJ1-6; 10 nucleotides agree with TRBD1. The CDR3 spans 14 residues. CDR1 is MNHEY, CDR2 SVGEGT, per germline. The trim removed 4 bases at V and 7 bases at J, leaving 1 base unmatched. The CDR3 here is CASSWGQGNSPLHF. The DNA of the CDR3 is TGTGCCAGCAGTTGGGGACAGGGGAATTCACCCCTCCACTTT.

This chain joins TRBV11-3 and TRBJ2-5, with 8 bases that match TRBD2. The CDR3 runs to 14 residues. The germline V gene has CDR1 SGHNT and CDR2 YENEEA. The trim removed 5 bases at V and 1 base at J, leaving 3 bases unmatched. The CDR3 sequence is CASSPGGAQETQYF. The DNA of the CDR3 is TGTGCCAGCAGCCCCGGGGGGGCCCAAGAGACCCAGTACTTC.

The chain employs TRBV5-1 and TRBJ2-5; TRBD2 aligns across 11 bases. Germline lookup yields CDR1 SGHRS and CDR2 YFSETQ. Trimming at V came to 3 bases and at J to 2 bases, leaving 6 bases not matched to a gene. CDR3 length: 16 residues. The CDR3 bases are TGCGCCAGCAGCTCCGGGACTAGCGGAGATCAAGAGACCCAGTACTTC. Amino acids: CASSSGTSGDQETQYF.

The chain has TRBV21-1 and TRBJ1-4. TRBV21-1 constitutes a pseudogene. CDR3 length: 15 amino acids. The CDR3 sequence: CASSKVAGGREKLFF. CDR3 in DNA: TGTGCCAGCAGCAAAGTGGCCGGGGGTCGTGAAAAACTGTTTTTT.

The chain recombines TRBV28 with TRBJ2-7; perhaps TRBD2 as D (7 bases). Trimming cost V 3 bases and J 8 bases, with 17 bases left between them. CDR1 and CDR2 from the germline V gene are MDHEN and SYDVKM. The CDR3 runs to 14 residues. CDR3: CASSLLGGAQQQYF. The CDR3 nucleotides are TGTGCCAGCAGTTTGCTAGGGGGGGCGCAGCAGCAGTACTTC.

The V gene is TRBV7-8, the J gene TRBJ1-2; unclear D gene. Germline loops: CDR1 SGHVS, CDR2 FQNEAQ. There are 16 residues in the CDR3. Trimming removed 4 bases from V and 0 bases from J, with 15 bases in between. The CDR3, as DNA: TGTGCCAGCAGCTACGTAGCAGACTCACCTAACTATGGCTACACCTTC. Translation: CASSYVADSPNYGYTF.